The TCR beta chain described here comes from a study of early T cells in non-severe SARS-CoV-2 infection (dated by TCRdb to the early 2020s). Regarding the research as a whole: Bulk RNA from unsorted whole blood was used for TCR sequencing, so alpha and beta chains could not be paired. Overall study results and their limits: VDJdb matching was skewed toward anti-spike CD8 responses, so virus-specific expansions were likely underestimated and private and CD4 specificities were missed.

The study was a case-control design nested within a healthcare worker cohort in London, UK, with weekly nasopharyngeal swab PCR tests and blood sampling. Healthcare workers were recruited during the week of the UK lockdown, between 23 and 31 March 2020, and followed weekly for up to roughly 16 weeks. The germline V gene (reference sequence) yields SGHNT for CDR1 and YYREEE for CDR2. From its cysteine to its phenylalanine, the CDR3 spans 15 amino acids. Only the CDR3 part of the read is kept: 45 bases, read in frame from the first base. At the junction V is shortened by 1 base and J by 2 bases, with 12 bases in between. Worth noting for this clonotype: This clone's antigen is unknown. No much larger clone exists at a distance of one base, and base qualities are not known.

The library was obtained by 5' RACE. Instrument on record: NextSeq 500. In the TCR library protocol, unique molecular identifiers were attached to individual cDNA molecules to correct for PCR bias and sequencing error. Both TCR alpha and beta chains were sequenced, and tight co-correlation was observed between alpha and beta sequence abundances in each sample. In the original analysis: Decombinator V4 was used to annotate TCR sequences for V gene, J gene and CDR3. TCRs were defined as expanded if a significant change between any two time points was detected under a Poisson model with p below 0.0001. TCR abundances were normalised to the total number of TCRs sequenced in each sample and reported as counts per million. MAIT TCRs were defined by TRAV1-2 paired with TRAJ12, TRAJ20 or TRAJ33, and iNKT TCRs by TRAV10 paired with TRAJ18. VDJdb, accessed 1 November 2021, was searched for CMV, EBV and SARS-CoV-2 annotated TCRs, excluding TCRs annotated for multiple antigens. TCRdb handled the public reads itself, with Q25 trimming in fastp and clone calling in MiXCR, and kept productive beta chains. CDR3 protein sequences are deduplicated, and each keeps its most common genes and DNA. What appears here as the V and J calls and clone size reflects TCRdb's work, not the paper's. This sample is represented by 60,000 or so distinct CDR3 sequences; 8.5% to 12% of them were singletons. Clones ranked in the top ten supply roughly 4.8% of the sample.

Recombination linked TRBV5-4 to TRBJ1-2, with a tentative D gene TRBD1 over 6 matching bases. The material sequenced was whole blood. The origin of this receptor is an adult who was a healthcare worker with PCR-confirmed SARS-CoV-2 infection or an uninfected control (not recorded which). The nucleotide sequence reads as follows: TGTGCCAGCAGCTTGCCGGGGACACAGAACTATGGCTACACCTTC. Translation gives CASSLPGTQNYGYTF.